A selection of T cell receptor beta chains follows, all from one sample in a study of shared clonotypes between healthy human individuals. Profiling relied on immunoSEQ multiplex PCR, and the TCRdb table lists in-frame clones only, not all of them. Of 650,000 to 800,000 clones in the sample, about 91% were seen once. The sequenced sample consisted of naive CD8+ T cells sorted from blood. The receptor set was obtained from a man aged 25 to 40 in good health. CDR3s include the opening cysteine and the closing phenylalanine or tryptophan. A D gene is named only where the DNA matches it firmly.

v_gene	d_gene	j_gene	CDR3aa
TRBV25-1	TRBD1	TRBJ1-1	CASSEGQGLNTEAFF
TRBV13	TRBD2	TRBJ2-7	CASSGRGASYEQYF
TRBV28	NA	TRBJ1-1	CASSVTSFALMNTEAFF
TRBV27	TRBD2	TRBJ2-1	CASSLSTGLVNEQFF
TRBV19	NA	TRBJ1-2	CASSMLEQVSSYGYTF
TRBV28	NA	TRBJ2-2	CASSLEGNTGELFF
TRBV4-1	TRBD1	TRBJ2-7	CASRGQGVEQYF
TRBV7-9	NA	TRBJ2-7	CASSLTLYEQYF
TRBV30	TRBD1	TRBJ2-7	CAGGTGGPYEQYF
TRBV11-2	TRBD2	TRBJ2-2	CASSFGLAGITGELFF
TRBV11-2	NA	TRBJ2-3	CASSLEVRTDTQYF
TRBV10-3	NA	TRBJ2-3	CATGRAEVGTDTQYF